These T cell receptor beta chains were read from a single sample in a study of blood T cell repertoires in COVID-19. Generated by immunoSEQ multiplex PCR, the TCRdb table keeps only in-frame clones and is missing some. The sample lists 220,000 or so clones; 84% were seen once. The specimen was peripheral blood. These receptors were obtained from a man aged 30 to 45 with active or convalescent COVID-19. CDR3s include the opening cysteine and the closing phenylalanine or tryptophan. D genes are given only for firm matches. The size entry is marked missing in some rows and otherwise reads once, few, many or a size class.

CDR3 DNA: TGTGCCAGGGAGACAGGGCGGACAGATACGCAGTATTTT
CDR3 protein: CARETGRTDTQYF
J gene: TRBJ2-3
D gene: TRBD1
V gene: TRBV19
CDR3 length: 13
clone size: NA

CDR3 DNA: TGCGCCAGCAGTGAGACCGCGGGAGCCAGCACAGATACGCAGTATTTT
CDR3 protein: CASSETAGASTDTQYF
J gene: TRBJ2-3
D gene: TRBD2
V gene: TRBV10-2
CDR3 length: 16
clone size: NA

CDR3 DNA: TGTGCCAGCAGCTTGGAAGTGGGACAGGGGTTCGACTTC
CDR3 protein: CASSLEVGQGFDF
J gene: TRBJ2-7
D gene: TRBD1
V gene: TRBV5-4
CDR3 length: 13
clone size: few

CDR3 DNA: TGTGCCAGCAGCCTCGAGACCACAGGGGCCATTCAGTACTTC
CDR3 protein: CASSLETTGAIQYF
J gene: TRBJ2-4
D gene: TRBD1
V gene: TRBV7-2
CDR3 length: 14
clone size: NA

CDR3 DNA: TGTGCCAGTAGTATAGAGGGACTAGCTGTCGACATTCAGTACTTC
CDR3 protein: CASSIEGLAVDIQYF
J gene: TRBJ2-4
D gene: TRBD2
V gene: TRBV19
CDR3 length: 15
clone size: NA

CDR3 DNA: TGTGCCAGTAGTATAGGGGGAGGCAGGAATGAGCAGTTCTTC
CDR3 protein: CASSIGGGRNEQFF
J gene: TRBJ2-1
D gene: NA
V gene: TRBV19
CDR3 length: 14
clone size: NA

CDR3 DNA: TGTGCCACGCAGGGGGATTTGGGCCTTGCGGACACCATATATTTT
CDR3 protein: CATQGDLGLADTIYF
J gene: TRBJ1-3
D gene: TRBD1
V gene: TRBV10-3
CDR3 length: 15
clone size: once

CDR3 DNA: TGTGCCAGTCGGGACAAGGGACCGAGCAATCAGCCCCAGCATTTT
CDR3 protein: CASRDKGPSNQPQHF
J gene: TRBJ1-5
D gene: NA
V gene: TRBV19
CDR3 length: 15
clone size: NA

CDR3 DNA: TGTGCCAGCAGCGGGGCTGGGGGGACGAGTCGTGGCTACACCTTC
CDR3 protein: CASSGAGGTSRGYTF
J gene: TRBJ1-2
D gene: NA
V gene: TRBV6-5
CDR3 length: 15
clone size: NA

CDR3 DNA: TGCGCCAGCAGCTGGGGACAGGGGGCGGACTATGGCTACACCTTC
CDR3 protein: CASSWGQGADYGYTF
J gene: TRBJ1-2
D gene: TRBD1
V gene: TRBV5-1
CDR3 length: 15
clone size: NA

CDR3 DNA: TGTGCCTGGAGTGTAGAGCGACAGACTAGAAGACCCGGGGGGTATGGCTACACCTTC
CDR3 protein: CAWSVERQTRRPGGYGYTF
J gene: TRBJ1-2
D gene: NA
V gene: TRBV30
CDR3 length: 19
clone size: NA

CDR3 DNA: TGCGCCAGCAGCTTCACAGGGGCGAACACTGAAGCTTTCTTT
CDR3 protein: CASSFTGANTEAFF
J gene: TRBJ1-1
D gene: TRBD1
V gene: TRBV5-1
CDR3 length: 14
clone size: NA

CDR3 DNA: TGTGCCAGCAGTCCAGGGGGACATAACTCTGGAAACACCATATATTTT
CDR3 protein: CASSPGGHNSGNTIYF
J gene: TRBJ1-3
D gene: TRBD1
V gene: TRBV28
CDR3 length: 16
clone size: NA

CDR3 DNA: TGTGCCAGCAGCCTCAGGAAGGAACGGGACAGGGGGCCTGGTAATGAAAAACTGTTTTTT
CDR3 protein: CASSLRKERDRGPGNEKLFF
J gene: TRBJ1-4
D gene: TRBD1
V gene: TRBV14
CDR3 length: 20
clone size: NA

CDR3 DNA: TGTGCCAGCAGTGCGGCTAGCGGGAGATTGACAGATACGCAGTATTTT
CDR3 protein: CASSAASGRLTDTQYF
J gene: TRBJ2-3
D gene: TRBD2
V gene: TRBV28
CDR3 length: 16
clone size: NA

CDR3 DNA: TGTGCCAGCAGCTTAGTCGGGGTTTTGGACTATGGCTACACCTTC
CDR3 protein: CASSLVGVLDYGYTF
J gene: TRBJ1-2
D gene: NA
V gene: TRBV7-9
CDR3 length: 15
clone size: NA

CDR3 DNA: TGCGCCAGCAGCTTGGTACAGGACTATGGCTACACCTTC
CDR3 protein: CASSLVQDYGYTF
J gene: TRBJ1-2
D gene: NA
V gene: TRBV5-1
CDR3 length: 13
clone size: NA

CDR3 DNA: TGCGCCAGCAGTCAAATCGCATGGGACAGGGTTACAGATACGCAGTATTTT
CDR3 protein: CASSQIAWDRVTDTQYF
J gene: TRBJ2-3
D gene: TRBD1
V gene: TRBV23-1
CDR3 length: 17
clone size: NA

CDR3 DNA: TGTGCCAGTAGTCTGCGTTTACAGCGGTCCGCTGAAGCTTTCTTT
CDR3 protein: CASSLRLQRSAEAFF
J gene: TRBJ1-1
D gene: NA
V gene: TRBV19
CDR3 length: 15
clone size: NA

CDR3 DNA: TGTGCCAGCAGCCAGCCTGGATTTAGCGGGTCCTACAATGAGCAGTTCTTC
CDR3 protein: CASSQPGFSGSYNEQFF
J gene: TRBJ2-1
D gene: TRBD2
V gene: TRBV14
CDR3 length: 17
clone size: NA

CDR3 DNA: TGCGCCAGCAGCCCAGGGGTCAGCAATGAGCAGTTCTTC
CDR3 protein: CASSPGVSNEQFF
J gene: TRBJ2-1
D gene: NA
V gene: TRBV5-1
CDR3 length: 13
clone size: NA

CDR3 DNA: TGTGCCAGCAGCCGGACTTTCCCGGGGGCTGAAGCTTTCTTT
CDR3 protein: CASSRTFPGAEAFF
J gene: TRBJ1-1
D gene: NA
V gene: TRBV28
CDR3 length: 14
clone size: NA

CDR3 DNA: TGTGCCAGCAGCCCCCTCTCACTCCTAAACAATGAGCAGTTCTTC
CDR3 protein: CASSPLSLLNNEQFF
J gene: TRBJ2-1
D gene: NA
V gene: TRBV7-2
CDR3 length: 15
clone size: NA

CDR3 DNA: TGTGCCAGCAGTCCCACCCCAGGGAATCAGCCCCAGCATTTT
CDR3 protein: CASSPTPGNQPQHF
J gene: TRBJ1-5
D gene: NA
V gene: TRBV6-2/TRBV6-3
CDR3 length: 14
clone size: once

CDR3 DNA: TGTGCCAGCACCCTAGACAGGGCTGAGAATTCACCCCTCCACTTT
CDR3 protein: CASTLDRAENSPLHF
J gene: TRBJ1-6
D gene: TRBD1
V gene: TRBV5-8
CDR3 length: 15
clone size: NA

CDR3 DNA: TGTGCCAGCAGTTACTCGACAGGGGGAACTGAAGCTTTCTTT
CDR3 protein: CASSYSTGGTEAFF
J gene: TRBJ1-1
D gene: TRBD1
V gene: TRBV6-5
CDR3 length: 14
clone size: NA

CDR3 DNA: TGTGCCAGCAGCTACTGGACAGAACAAGAGACCCAGTACTTC
CDR3 protein: CASSYWTEQETQYF
J gene: TRBJ2-5
D gene: NA
V gene: TRBV7-8
CDR3 length: 14
clone size: NA

CDR3 DNA: TGTGCCAGTAGTACGGGACTAGACTACAATGAGCAGTTCTTC
CDR3 protein: CASSTGLDYNEQFF
J gene: TRBJ2-1
D gene: TRBD2
V gene: TRBV19
CDR3 length: 14
clone size: NA

CDR3 DNA: TGTGCCAGCTCCTTGTCCCGGGACAGGGCCGCTTTCTTT
CDR3 protein: CASSLSRDRAAFF
J gene: TRBJ1-1
D gene: TRBD1
V gene: TRBV18
CDR3 length: 13
clone size: NA

CDR3 DNA: TGCAGTGCTAGTTACTCAGGGGTATCAGGCTACACCTTC
CDR3 protein: CSASYSGVSGYTF
J gene: TRBJ1-2
D gene: NA
V gene: TRBV20-1
CDR3 length: 13
clone size: NA

CDR3 DNA: TGTGCCAGCACTTCCCGGGTCACTGAAGCTTTCTTT
CDR3 protein: CASTSRVTEAFF
J gene: TRBJ1-1
D gene: NA
V gene: TRBV6-5
CDR3 length: 12
clone size: few

CDR3 DNA: TGTGCCAGCAGCTTCCTCCTCCGGGACTCGAATGAGCAGTTCTTC
CDR3 protein: CASSFLLRDSNEQFF
J gene: TRBJ2-1
D gene: NA
V gene: TRBV7-6
CDR3 length: 15
clone size: NA

CDR3 DNA: TGTGCCAGCAGCACTCAAGGGACTAGCGGGTACTCCTACGAGCAGTACTTC
CDR3 protein: CASSTQGTSGYSYEQYF
J gene: TRBJ2-7
D gene: TRBD2
V gene: TRBV7-2
CDR3 length: 17
clone size: NA

CDR3 DNA: TGTGCCAGCAGTTCTAGCTCCTACGAGCAGTACTTC
CDR3 protein: CASSSSSYEQYF
J gene: TRBJ2-7
D gene: NA
V gene: TRBV27
CDR3 length: 12
clone size: once

CDR3 DNA: TGTGCCAGCAGCGTTACGACTAGCGGATACGTTACGCAGTATTTT
CDR3 protein: CASSVTTSGYVTQYF
J gene: TRBJ2-3
D gene: TRBD2
V gene: TRBV9
CDR3 length: 15
clone size: NA

CDR3 DNA: TGTGCCAGCAGCCCCAGGGGGCGCGGCGGCTACACCTTC
CDR3 protein: CASSPRGRGGYTF
J gene: TRBJ1-2
D gene: TRBD1
V gene: TRBV11-2
CDR3 length: 13
clone size: NA

CDR3 DNA: TGCAGCGTTGGGCGGGCAGGTCAACTGTTTTTT
CDR3 protein: CSVGRAGQLFF
J gene: TRBJ1-4
D gene: NA
V gene: TRBV29-1
CDR3 length: 11
clone size: NA

CDR3 DNA: TGTGCCAGCAGCTCGACAGTGAACACTGAAGCTTTCTTT
CDR3 protein: CASSSTVNTEAFF
J gene: TRBJ1-1
D gene: NA
V gene: TRBV11-2
CDR3 length: 13
clone size: NA

CDR3 DNA: TGTGCCAGCAGCTTATCAGGGGGCGGGGCTGAAGCTTTCTTT
CDR3 protein: CASSLSGGGAEAFF
J gene: TRBJ1-1
D gene: TRBD1
V gene: TRBV11-2
CDR3 length: 14
clone size: NA

CDR3 DNA: TGTGCCAGCAGTACCCTAGCGGGAGGGAGAGGGGAGCTGTTTTTT
CDR3 protein: CASSTLAGGRGELFF
J gene: TRBJ2-2
D gene: TRBD2
V gene: TRBV28
CDR3 length: 15
clone size: NA

CDR3 DNA: TGTGCCAGCAGCCAAGGACAGTTCGAGCAGTACTTC
CDR3 protein: CASSQGQFEQYF
J gene: TRBJ2-7
D gene: NA
V gene: TRBV6-5
CDR3 length: 12
clone size: once

CDR3 DNA: TGTGCCAGCAGCTGGGTAGTAGCGGGGGGGCCGCGTATGTATGAGCAGTTCTTC
CDR3 protein: CASSWVVAGGPRMYEQFF
J gene: TRBJ2-1
D gene: TRBD2
V gene: TRBV11-2
CDR3 length: 18
clone size: NA

CDR3 DNA: TGTGCCTGGGCGGGGGTACACACCATATATTTT
CDR3 protein: CAWAGVHTIYF
J gene: TRBJ1-3
D gene: NA
V gene: TRBV30
CDR3 length: 11
clone size: NA

CDR3 DNA: TGTGCCTGGAGCCGGGACAGTCGCTACACCTTC
CDR3 protein: CAWSRDSRYTF
J gene: TRBJ1-2
D gene: TRBD1
V gene: TRBV30
CDR3 length: 11
clone size: NA

CDR3 DNA: TGTGCCAGCAGCCCTGGCCGGACAGGGCTGAATGAGCAGTTCTTC
CDR3 protein: CASSPGRTGLNEQFF
J gene: TRBJ2-1
D gene: TRBD1
V gene: TRBV7-2
CDR3 length: 15
clone size: NA

CDR3 DNA: TGTGCCAGCAGCTTAGCCCCCGGGAATCAGCCCCAGCATTTT
CDR3 protein: CASSLAPGNQPQHF
J gene: TRBJ1-5
D gene: NA
V gene: TRBV11-2
CDR3 length: 14
clone size: NA

CDR3 DNA: TGTGCCAGCAGGCGGAACACCGGGGAGCTGTTTTTT
CDR3 protein: CASRRNTGELFF
J gene: TRBJ2-2
D gene: NA
V gene: TRBV27
CDR3 length: 12
clone size: NA